This T cell receptor (beta chain) was obtained from a study of blood T cell repertoires in COVID-19. Study overall: From the United States, Italy and Spain came samples of acute and convalescent COVID-19. PBMCs, B-cell-depleted T cells, or T cells provided the cDNA or gDNA that made up the material.

This CDR3 comprises 13 residues. Germline values: CDR1 SEHNR, CDR2 FQNEAQ (reference sequence). Trimming stripped 4 bases from V and 5 bases from J, with 11 bases between. Authors' analysis steps: Reference gene primer amplification in the assay estimated nucleated cell counts. Clones were read by immunoSEQ multiplex PCR, and TCRdb kept only the in-frame ones, dropping some. The V and J calls and clone size come from that table; D and trimming were worked out from the DNA. The sample contains about 97,000 clones, 75% to 95% of which appear only once. The specimen was peripheral blood. The genes are TRBV7-9 and TRBJ1-1; D might be TRBD1 (5 bases). This TCR came from a man between 18 and 29 years old with acute or convalescent COVID-19. The CDR3 coding sequence is TGTGCCAGCAGCTCCGAGGGGAGGACTGAAGCTTTCTTT. This translates into CASSSEGRTEAFF.